The source of this TCR beta chain is a study of T-cell reconstitution after alpha-beta-depleted transplantation in children. Study-wide points: By one year post-transplant, T-cell counts and diversity largely arose from T cells that were newly produced.

The TCRbeta library was prepared with unique molecular identifiers. TCRdb reanalysed the PCR reads using MiXCR and keeps one entry per CDR3 protein. Counted here are roughly 790,000 distinct CDR3 sequences, roughly 16% occurring once; the ten biggest clones make up approximately 5%. In the case of this clonotype: Its antigen remains unknown.

V was trimmed by 6 bases and J by 8 bases, leaving 11 bases between them. The CDR3 consists of 13 residues. This receptor was identified in a male patient younger than 18 who had a stem cell transplant for acute lymphoblastic leukemia, so the T cells may come from the graft donor. The input for sequencing was PBMCs, mostly from graft donor cells, taken 360 days after TCRalphabeta/CD19-depleted stem cell transplant. The rearrangement joins TRBV12-3 or TRBV12-4 to TRBJ1-6; D is undetermined. The CDR3 protein is CASSPSGDSPLHF. CDR3 bases: TGTGCCAGCAGCCCCTCGGGCGATTCACCCCTCCACTTT.